These T cell receptor beta chains were read from a single sample in a study of blood T cell repertoires in COVID-19. Clones were read by immunoSEQ multiplex PCR, and TCRdb kept only the in-frame ones, dropping some. The sample lists some 50,000 clones; about 90% were seen once. Sequenced sample: peripheral blood. The origin of the receptors is a man between 65 and 85 years old with active COVID-19. Each CDR3 is given with its conserved first and last residue. The D gene is left open where the match is weak. Not every row has a clone size; where given, it reads once, few, many or a size class.

clone size,D gene,V gene,J gene,CDR3 DNA,CDR3 protein
-,TRBD1,TRBV18,TRBJ1-1,TGTGCCAGCTCAGCCGACAGGGGGCAGAACACTGAAGCTTTCTTT,CASSADRGQNTEAFF
-,-,TRBV20-1,TRBJ1-1,TGCAGTGCCAGGACTTTTGAAGCTTTCTTT,CSARTFEAFF
-,-,TRBV5-1,TRBJ1-1,TGCGCCAGCAGTCACGGGACACAATTGAACACTGAAGCTTTCTTT,CASSHGTQLNTEAFF
-,-,TRBV7-8,TRBJ2-5,TGTGCCAGCAGCTTAGGGGCAGCCGAAGAGACCCAGTACTTC,CASSLGAAEETQYF
-,-,TRBV15,TRBJ1-5,TGTGCCACCAGCAGAGTTTATGTAGGGGCTAGCAATCAGCCCCAGCATTTT,CATSRVYVGASNQPQHF
-,TRBD1,TRBV28,TRBJ2-7,TGTGCCAGCAGTTCCGGGACAGTTCCCCACGAGCAGTACTTC,CASSSGTVPHEQYF
-,TRBD1,TRBV5-6,TRBJ2-1,TGTGCCAGCAGCTTCGGACAGGGAGTGGGCAATGAGCAGTTCTTC,CASSFGQGVGNEQFF
once,-,TRBV5-6,TRBJ2-1,TGTGCCAGCGGCAGGGCTATTGGAAATGAGCAGTTCTTC,CASGRAIGNEQFF
-,-,TRBV4-3,TRBJ1-3,TGCGCCAGCAGCCCCCCTCCGGGTACTGGAAACACCATATATTTT,CASSPPPGTGNTIYF
-,TRBD1,TRBV5-1,TRBJ2-7,TGCGCCAGCAGCTTGGGAGGGAAGGACCGGGACAGGGAGGGGGAGCAGTACTTC,CASSLGGKDRDREGEQYF
-,-,TRBV29-1,TRBJ1-1,TGCAGCGTTGAAGAGCTGGGGGCGAGCACTGAAGCTTTCTTT,CSVEELGASTEAFF
-,-,TRBV7-8,TRBJ2-7,TGTGCCAGCAGATTGGACTACGACGAGCAGTACTTC,CASRLDYDEQYF
-,-,TRBV3-1/TRBV3-2,TRBJ2-3,TGTGCCAGCAGCCAAGATCCCCAGGGGAGCACAGATACGCAGTATTTT,CASSQDPQGSTDTQYF
-,TRBD1,TRBV19,TRBJ2-1,TGTGCCAGTAGTATGGGACAGGGTTCATACAATGAGCAGTTCTTC,CASSMGQGSYNEQFF
-,-,TRBV5-1,TRBJ1-3,TGCGCCAGCAGCTTAGCAGGGGCTGGAAACACCATATATTTT,CASSLAGAGNTIYF
-,TRBD2,TRBV10-3,TRBJ2-5,TGTGCCATCGCTCGACTAGCGGGGGGAAAAGAGACCCAGTACTTC,CAIARLAGGKETQYF
-,TRBD1,TRBV2,TRBJ1-5,TGTGCCAGCAAAGGGACAGGCCTTGCGGGGAGCAATCAGCCCCAGCATTTT,CASKGTGLAGSNQPQHF
-,TRBD1,TRBV7-9,TRBJ1-4,TGTGCCAGCAGCCCCGACAGGGGAGGTGAAAAACTGTTTTTT,CASSPDRGGEKLFF
-,-,TRBV6-1,TRBJ2-3,TGTGCCAGCAGTGAAGATTGGGGCAGTACGCCAGATACGCAGTATTTT,CASSEDWGSTPDTQYF
-,-,TRBV24-1,TRBJ1-2,TGTGCCACCAGTGATTCGGCCGTGGGGGGGATTGGTGGCTACACCTTC,CATSDSAVGGIGGYTF
-,TRBD2,TRBV5-5,TRBJ2-5,TGTGCCAGCAGCGCTACTAGCGGGGGCGGAGAGACCCAGTACTTC,CASSATSGGGETQYF
-,-,TRBV5-1,TRBJ2-5,TGCGCCAGCAGCTTGGTCGGGGTCGAGACCCAGTACTTC,CASSLVGVETQYF
once,TRBD2,TRBV30,TRBJ2-1,TGTGCCTGGAGTGCGACTAGCGGGCATTACAATGAGCAGTTCTTC,CAWSATSGHYNEQFF
-,-,TRBV5-1,TRBJ2-7,TGCGCCAGCAGCCCGGTTGGCCTCGCGGGCGAGCAGTACTTC,CASSPVGLAGEQYF
-,TRBD1,TRBV19,TRBJ2-3,TGTGCCAGTACACCGACAGGGAGTAGCACAGATACGCAGTATTTT,CASTPTGSSTDTQYF
-,TRBD2,TRBV7-3,TRBJ2-2,TGTGCCAGCAGCTTAACTAGCGGGGGGCACACCGGGGAGCTGTTTTTT,CASSLTSGGHTGELFF
-,TRBD2,TRBV5-1,TRBJ2-7,TGCGCCAGCAGCTTGGTTCAGCGGGGAGCCTACGAGCAGTACTTC,CASSLVQRGAYEQYF
once,TRBD2,TRBV2,TRBJ2-7,TGTGCCAGCAGTCGGCGGGGGGGCTTGAACTCCTACGAGCAGTACTTC,CASSRRGGLNSYEQYF
-,-,TRBV5-1,TRBJ2-3,TGCGCCAGTTGCGGGACCCTATACACAGATACGCAGTATTTT,CASCGTLYTDTQYF
-,-,TRBV7-3,TRBJ2-1,TGTGCCAGCAGCTTATTTAGAGGTGAGCAGTTCTTC,CASSLFRGEQFF
-,-,TRBV6-5,TRBJ2-1,TGTGCCAGCAGGGGCGGGACCTACAATGAGCAGTTCTTC,CASRGGTYNEQFF
-,TRBD1,TRBV30,TRBJ1-2,TGTGCCTGGATAGTACAGGGGGCTTTTGGGTCTGGCTACACCTTC,CAWIVQGAFGSGYTF
-,-,TRBV6-5,TRBJ2-5,TGTGCCAGCAGTAACGGGATAATTAACACAGAGACCCAGTACTTC,CASSNGIINTETQYF
-,-,TRBV28,TRBJ2-4,TGTGCCAGCAGTTTACAGCTCCTACAGAACATTCAGTACTTC,CASSLQLLQNIQYF
-,TRBD1,TRBV18,TRBJ2-2,TGTGCCAGCTCAAAACGGACAGGGTCCGGGGAGCTGTTTTTT,CASSKRTGSGELFF
-,-,TRBV18,TRBJ1-5,TGTGCCAGCTCCCCGGGATATGGCAATCAGCCCCAGCATTTT,CASSPGYGNQPQHF
-,-,TRBV30,TRBJ2-1,TGTGCCTGGAGTGGTACTACCGTCAATGAGCAGTTCTTC,CAWSGTTVNEQFF
-,-,TRBV28,TRBJ1-3,TGTGCCAGCAGTTTGGAGGACAGAACCTTTGGAAACACCATATATTTT,CASSLEDRTFGNTIYF
-,TRBD2,TRBV10-3,TRBJ2-2,TGTGCCGCATCAGGGGTTAGCGGGGGAGGCACCGGGGAGCTGTTTTTT,CAASGVSGGGTGELFF
-,TRBD1,TRBV6-5,TRBJ2-7,TGTGCCAGCAGTTCGCCGGGACAGGGAACCTACGAGCAGTACTTC,CASSSPGQGTYEQYF
once,TRBD1,TRBV4-3,TRBJ2-7,TGCGCCAGCAGCCAAGCAGGACAGGGCTCCTACGAGCAGTACTTC,CASSQAGQGSYEQYF